Shown below are 3 T cell receptor beta chains from a single sample sequenced in a study of blood T cell repertoires in COVID-19 (dated by TCRdb to 2018 to 2021). The method was the immunoSEQ multiplex PCR assay. TCRdb took this table from immuneACCESS and kept in-frame rearrangements with V and J called. Such tables lack part of the clones; where checked against another copy, unresolved V genes explain under half of the gap, and the rest is unexplained. Across this sample there are 210,000 or so clones, with roughly 80% seen only once. Clones ranked in the top ten supply about 13% of the sample. The sequenced sample was peripheral blood. Source of these receptors: a man between 50 and 59 years old who had recovered from COVID-19.

The CDR3: CASSLSLTASYEQYF. CDR3 in DNA: TGTGCCAGCAGTTTGAGTTTGACAGCCTCCTACGAGCAGTACTTC. This chain joins TRBV28 and TRBJ2-7; tentatively, D is TRBD1 (5 bases). CDR3 length equals 15 residues. The germline V gene encodes CDR1 MDHEN and CDR2 SYDVKM. V gave up 3 bases and J gave up 0 bases, with 12 bases separating them.

This chain connects TRBV28 to TRBJ1-1; TRBD1 might be the D (6 bases). Per the germline V gene, CDR1 is MDHEN and CDR2 is SYDVKM. Trimming shortened V by 6 bases and J by 2 bases, and 10 bases separated the two germline ends. The length of the CDR3 is 13 residues. The CDR3 nucleotides are TGTGCCAGCAGGGAAGGGGGAAACACTGAAGCTTTCTTT. It translates to CASREGGNTEAFF.

V gene TRBV5-1 combines with J gene TRBJ1-1; no clear D. The CDR3 totals 14 residues. The V gene lost 0 bases and the J gene lost 6 bases, with 12 bases spanning the gap. CDR1 is SGHRS and CDR2 is YFSETQ in the germline V gene. The CDR3 protein is CASSLEAGISEAFF. The CDR3 DNA reads as TGCGCCAGCAGCTTGGAGGCGGGTATCTCTGAAGCTTTCTTT.